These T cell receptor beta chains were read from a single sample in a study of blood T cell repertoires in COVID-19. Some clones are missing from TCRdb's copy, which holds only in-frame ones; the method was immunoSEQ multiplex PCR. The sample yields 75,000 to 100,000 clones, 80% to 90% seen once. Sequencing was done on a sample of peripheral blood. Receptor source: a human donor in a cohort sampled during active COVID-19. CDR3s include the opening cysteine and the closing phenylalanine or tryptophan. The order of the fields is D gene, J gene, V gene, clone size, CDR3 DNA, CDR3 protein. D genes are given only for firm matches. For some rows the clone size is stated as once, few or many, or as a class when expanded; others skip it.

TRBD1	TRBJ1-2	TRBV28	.	TGTGCCAGCAGTTTAGTGTCCCTCTTTACAGGGGGCTACGGCTACACCTTC	CASSLVSLFTGGYGYTF
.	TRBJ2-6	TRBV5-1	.	TGCGCCAGCAGCTTGCTCCCTTCTGGGGCCAACGTCCTGACTTTC	CASSLLPSGANVLTF
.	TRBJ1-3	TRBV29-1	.	TGCAGCGTTGAGACAGATTCTGGAAACACCATATATTTT	CSVETDSGNTIYF
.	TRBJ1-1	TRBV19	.	TGTGCCAGTAGTATCGGGGGAGGGAACACTGAAGCTTTCTTT	CASSIGGGNTEAFF
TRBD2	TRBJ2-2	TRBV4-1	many	TGCGCCAGCAGCCAAGAAGTCCTAGCGGGAGACACCGGGGAGCTGTTTTTT	CASSQEVLAGDTGELFF
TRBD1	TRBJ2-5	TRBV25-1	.	TGTGCCAGCGGCTCAGGGGGCCTCGAGACCCAGTACTTC	CASGSGGLETQYF
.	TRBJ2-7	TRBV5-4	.	TGTGCCAGCAGCAAGGGGGGGACCTCCTACGAGCAGTACTTC	CASSKGGTSYEQYF
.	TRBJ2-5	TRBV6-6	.	TGTGCCAGCAGCAGTTACCGGCTAGCACAAGAGACCCAGTACTTC	CASSSYRLAQETQYF
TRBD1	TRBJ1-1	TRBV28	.	TGTGCCAGCAGTCCGGTACCCGGACAGGGTGGCACCGTGGCTTTCTTT	CASSPVPGQGGTVAFF
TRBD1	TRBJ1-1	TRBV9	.	TGTGCCAGCAGCCCCCCCCAGAGGACAGGTAGGGCCACTGAAGCTTTCTTT	CASSPPQRTGRATEAFF
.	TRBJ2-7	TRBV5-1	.	TGCGCCAGCAGCCCTGCGGATTCAGCGGGCGAGCAGTACTTC	CASSPADSAGEQYF
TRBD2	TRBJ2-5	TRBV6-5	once	TGTGCCAGCGGAACTAGCGGGCAAGAGACCCAGTACTTC	CASGTSGQETQYF
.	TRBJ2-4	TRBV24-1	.	TGTGCCACCAGTGCCCTACTAGCCAAAAACATTCAGTACTTC	CATSALLAKNIQYF
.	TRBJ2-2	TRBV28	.	TGTGCCAGCAGCGCCCCCGACAGAAACACCGGGGAGCTGTTTTTT	CASSAPDRNTGELFF
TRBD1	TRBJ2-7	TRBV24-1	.	TGTGCCACCAGTGACCCTGGACAGGGTTTCCACGAGCAGTACTTC	CATSDPGQGFHEQYF
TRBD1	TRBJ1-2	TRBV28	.	TGTGCCAGCAGTTTTGGACAGGTTACCCATGGCTACACCTTC	CASSFGQVTHGYTF
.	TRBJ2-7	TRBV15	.	TGTGCCACCAGCAGGGACTCTTTAACCTACGAGCAGTACTTC	CATSRDSLTYEQYF
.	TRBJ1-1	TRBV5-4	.	TGTGCCAGCAGTTACCGGGATTCGAACACTGAAGCTTTCTTT	CASSYRDSNTEAFF
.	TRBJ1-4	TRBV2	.	TGTGCCAGCATGGGCTGGGAAAAACTGTTTTTT	CASMGWEKLFF
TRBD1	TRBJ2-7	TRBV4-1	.	TGCGCCAGCAGCCCTTACCTTAGACAGGGCTACGAGCAGTACTTC	CASSPYLRQGYEQYF
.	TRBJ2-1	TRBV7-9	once	TGTGCCAGCAGCCCCCCCGTCGGGGGTTACTACAATGAGCAGTTCTTC	CASSPPVGGYYNEQFF
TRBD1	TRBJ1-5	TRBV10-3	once	TGTGCCATCGGGTCCTCGTTCGGGGACAGGTCGTTCCAGCCCCAGCATTTT	CAIGSSFGDRSFQPQHF
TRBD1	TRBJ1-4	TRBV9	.	TGTGCCAGCAGCGTAGGAGGGACAGTAATTGAAAAACTGTTTTTT	CASSVGGTVIEKLFF
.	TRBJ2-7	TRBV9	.	TGTGCCAGCAGCGCGTTCGGAGCTTACGACGAGCAGTACTTC	CASSAFGAYDEQYF
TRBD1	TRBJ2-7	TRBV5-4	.	TGTGCCAGCAGTTCAACGTGGGGACAGGGGCTATCCTACGAGCAGTACTTC	CASSSTWGQGLSYEQYF
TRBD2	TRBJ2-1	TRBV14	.	TGTGCCAGCAGCCAAGGAAGCGGGACGACCTACAATGAGCAGTTCTTC	CASSQGSGTTYNEQFF
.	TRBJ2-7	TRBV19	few	TGTGCCTCGGGGGGCTTCTACGAGCAGTACTTC	CASGGFYEQYF
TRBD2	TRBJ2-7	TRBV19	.	TGTGCCAGTAGTACGGGACTAGTTTCGCGATACGAGCAGTACTTC	CASSTGLVSRYEQYF
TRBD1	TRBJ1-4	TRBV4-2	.	TGTGCCAGCAGCCAAGTACGGGATAGCGAGGGGGCTGAAAAACTGTTTTTT	CASSQVRDSEGAEKLFF
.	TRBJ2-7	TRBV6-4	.	TGTGCCAGCAGCTCCTACTTAGAACCCTACGAGCAGTACTTC	CASSSYLEPYEQYF
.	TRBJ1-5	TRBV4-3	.	TGCGCCAGCAGCCAAGGCAGGGGATATCAGCCCCAGCATTTT	CASSQGRGYQPQHF
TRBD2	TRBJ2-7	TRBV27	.	TGTGCCAGCAGTTTAGGCGGGAGTGGGTACGAGCAGTACTTC	CASSLGGSGYEQYF
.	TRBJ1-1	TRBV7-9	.	TGTGCCAGCAGCTTATCGGTCTCGGGAGAGGGGCTGGCTGAAGCTTTCTTT	CASSLSVSGEGLAEAFF
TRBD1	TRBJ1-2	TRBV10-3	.	TGTGCCATCAGTGAGCTTAGTAGGGACAGGGGACGCTACACCTTC	CAISELSRDRGRYTF
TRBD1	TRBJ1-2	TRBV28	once	TGTGCCAGCAGTCGACAGGGGTTCGATGGCTACACCTTC	CASSRQGFDGYTF
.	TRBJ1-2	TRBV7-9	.	TGTGCCAGCAGCTTAGGTGGGGGCAACTATGGCTACACCTTC	CASSLGGGNYGYTF
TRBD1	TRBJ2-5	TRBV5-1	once	TGCGCCAGCAGCTTGGCGGACAGGGGGTATGAGACCCAGTACTTC	CASSLADRGYETQYF
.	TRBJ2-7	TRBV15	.	TGTGCCACCAGCAGAGAGGCCCCCGGGGACACAATCTACGAGCAGTACTTC	CATSREAPGDTIYEQYF
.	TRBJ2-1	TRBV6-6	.	TGTGCCAGCAGTCGGTCCCCCATCGGGGATGAGCAGTTCTTC	CASSRSPIGDEQFF
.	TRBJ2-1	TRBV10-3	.	TGTGCCATCAGTGAGTCATTAAATATAGGGGATAGCTCCTACAATGAGCAGTTCTTC	CAISESLNIGDSSYNEQFF
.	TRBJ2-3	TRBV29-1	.	TGCAGCGTTGAAGGTCCAGAACTAGCTCTCTCAGATACGCAGTATTTT	CSVEGPELALSDTQYF
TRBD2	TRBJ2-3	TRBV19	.	TGTGCCAGTAGGCCGGGTGGGCAGCGGGAGTCCCCGGATACGCAGTATTTT	CASRPGGQRESPDTQYF
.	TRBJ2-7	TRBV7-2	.	TGTGCCAGCAGCTCACAGAGTGTGTACGAGCAGTACTTC	CASSSQSVYEQYF
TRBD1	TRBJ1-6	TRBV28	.	TGTGCCAGCAGTTCCTCGGGACAGGGGAGTTATAATTCACCCCTCCACTTT	CASSSSGQGSYNSPLHF
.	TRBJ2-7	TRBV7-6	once	TGTGCCAGCAGGAGAGGGGTAACTCCAGGGGACGAGCAGTACTTC	CASRRGVTPGDEQYF
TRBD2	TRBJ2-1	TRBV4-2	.	TGTGCCAGCAGCCAAGATTGGTGGACTAGCGGGAGCAATGAGCAGTTCTTC	CASSQDWWTSGSNEQFF
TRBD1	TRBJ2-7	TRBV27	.	TGTGCCAGCAGTCCCAGGGGGCTTAGCGAGCAGTACTTC	CASSPRGLSEQYF
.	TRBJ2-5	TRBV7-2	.	TGTGCCAGCAGCTTATTGGTGACAGGCCCAGAGACCCAGTACTTC	CASSLLVTGPETQYF
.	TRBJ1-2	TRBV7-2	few	TGTGCCAGCAGCCTTTCCGGGTCTCAACCTTCGAACTATGGCTACACCTTC	CASSLSGSQPSNYGYTF
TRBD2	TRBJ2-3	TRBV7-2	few	TGTGCCAGCAGCTTAGATGCTAGCGGGGGAGCCCAGTATTTT	CASSLDASGGAQYF
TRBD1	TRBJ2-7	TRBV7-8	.	TGTGCCAGCAGCTCCCCTTACAGGGGCCCGGGCGAGCAGTACTTC	CASSSPYRGPGEQYF
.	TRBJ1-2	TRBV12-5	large	TGTGCTAGTGGCCTTGATGGCTACACCTTC	CASGLDGYTF
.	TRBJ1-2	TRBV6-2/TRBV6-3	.	TGTGCCAGCAGTGCGCAGGGGTCTTACTATGGCTACACCTTC	CASSAQGSYYGYTF
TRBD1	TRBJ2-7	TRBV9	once	TGTGCCAGCAGCGCAACCGGGACAGGGGGTGGGGAGCAGTACTTC	CASSATGTGGGEQYF
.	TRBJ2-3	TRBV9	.	TGTGCCAGCAGCGTTCAATTCGGTTTGGCAGATACGCAGTATTTT	CASSVQFGLADTQYF
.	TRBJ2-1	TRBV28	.	TGTGCCAGCAGCTCGGTTGCCCGGCAGTTCTTC	CASSSVARQFF
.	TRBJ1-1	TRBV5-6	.	TGTGCCAGCAGCTGGGGGGACAACACTGAAGCTTTCTTT	CASSWGDNTEAFF
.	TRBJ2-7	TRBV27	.	TGTGCCAGCAGTGGACAGCTGTATGGAGCTAACGAGCAGTACTTC	CASSGQLYGANEQYF
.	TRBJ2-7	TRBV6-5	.	TGTGCCAGCACTAGTATCCGGTACGAGCAGTACTTC	CASTSIRYEQYF